This T cell receptor beta chain was sequenced in a study of spatial heterogeneity in lung cancer. Each CDR3 protein is one row after TCRdb ran MiXCR on the 5' RACE reads. This table holds under 75,000 distinct CDR3 sequences, 8% to 9.5% found once. This clonotype appeared many times. Per the germline V gene, CDR1 is SGHRS and CDR2 is YFSETQ. The V and J ends lost 4 bases and 5 bases, in that order; junction bases with no gene match: 6. The CDR3 sequence is 16 residues long. Time point denoted: blood at routine non-recurrence follow-up after resection. This TCR derives from a female donor with early-stage non-small cell lung cancer. Sample: PBMCs, taken at follow-up. This chain uses TRBV5-1 with TRBJ2-2; 12 bases are shared with TRBD2. The CDR3 sequence: CASSEGTSGWTGELFF. CDR3 nucleotides: TGCGCCAGCAGCGAAGGGACTAGCGGGTGGACCGGGGAGCTGTTTTTT.